The T cell receptor beta chain under discussion was sequenced for a study of CD8 T cells in Susac syndrome. Study-level points and caveats: In its TCR sequencing and HLA analysis, the study acknowledged that the number of individuals was relatively small.

Sequencing targeted TCR beta in T cells from blood (CD8+ and CD4+). The multiple sclerosis controls were treatment-naive patients, and their relapsing-remitting disease was stable or active. Random hexamers were used to reverse transcribe an amount of roughly 0.5 to 1 ug RNA. By means of immunoSEQ multiplex PCR, TCR beta CDR3 spanning 54 Vbeta and 13 Jbeta underwent amplification. A single record per CDR3 protein comes from TCRdb applying MiXCR to the immunoSEQ multiplex PCR reads. The data show approximately 120,000 distinct CDR3 sequences, around 91% seen once. A remark on this clonotype: Its matching antigen is unknown.

The sequence derives from a human donor with multiple sclerosis. Sequencing was carried out using CD8+ T cells from PBMCs.

CDR3 in amino acids: CASSLVDTGELFF. The DNA of the CDR3 is TGTGCCAGCAGTCTGGTGGACACCGGGGAGCTGTTTTTT. The chain couples TRBV28 to TRBJ2-2; D gene ambiguous. The CDR3 is made up of 13 amino acids. From germline, CDR1 is MDHEN and CDR2 SYDVKM. V gave up 5 bases and J gave up 3 bases, with 7 bases separating them. Using reference TRBV28 and TRBJ2-2 for the parts outside the CDR3, the full variable domain is DVKVTQSSRYLVKRTGEKVFLECVQDMDHENMFWYRQDPGLGLRLIYFSYDVKMKEKGDIPEGYSVSREKKERFSLILESASTNQTSMYLCASSLVDTGELFFGEGSRLTVL.